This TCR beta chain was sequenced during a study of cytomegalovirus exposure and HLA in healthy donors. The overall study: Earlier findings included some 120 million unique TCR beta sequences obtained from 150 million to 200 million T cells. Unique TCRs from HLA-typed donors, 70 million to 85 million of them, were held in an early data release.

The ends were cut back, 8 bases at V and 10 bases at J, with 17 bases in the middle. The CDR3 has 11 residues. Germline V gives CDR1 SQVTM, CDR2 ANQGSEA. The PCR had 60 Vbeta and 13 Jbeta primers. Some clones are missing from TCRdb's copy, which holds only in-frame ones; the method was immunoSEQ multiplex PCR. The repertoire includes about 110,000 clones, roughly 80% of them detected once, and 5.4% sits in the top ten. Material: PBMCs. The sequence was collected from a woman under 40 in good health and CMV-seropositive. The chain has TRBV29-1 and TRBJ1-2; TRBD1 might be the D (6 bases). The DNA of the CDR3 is TGCAGCTCCCTCCAAGCAGGGGTCTACACCTTC. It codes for CSSLQAGVYTF.